What follows are 22 T cell receptor beta chains derived from one specimen sequenced in a study of T-cell memory formation after mild COVID-19. TCRdb recomputed calls from the 5' RACE reads with MiXCR, one row per CDR3 protein. This table has fewer than 300,000 distinct CDR3 sequences, roughly 18% appearing once. Sequencing was performed on PBMCs or a T cell subset sorted from them (not recorded which). The receptors derive from a man younger than 35 who had mild COVID-19 (a few samples of this study predate the infection). Cell type and time point are not known.

There are a few counts of this clonotype. The rearrangement uses TRBV29-1 and TRBJ2-4, with 9 bases fitting TRBD1. Germline CDR1 and CDR2: SQVTM and ANQGSEA. V lost 5 bases and J lost 9; bases outside the gene matches: 23. The CDR3 spans 18 residues. The CDR3 sequence: CSVLNEDRGTRGLAIQYF. The CDR3 bases are TGCAGCGTTCTAAACGAGGACAGGGGAACGCGCGGTTTGGCCATTCAGTACTTC.

This clonotype was seen a handful of times. The chain links TRBV30 to TRBJ2-7; no reliable D call. This CDR3 has 11 residues. Trimming stripped 1 base from V and 2 bases from J, with 3 bases between. CDR1 and CDR2 (germline): GTSNPN, SVGIG (reference sequence). The DNA of the CDR3 is TGTGCCTGGAGTGACACCTACGAGCAGTACTTC. Amino acids: CAWSDTYEQYF.

This clonotype was detected ten times or more. The J gene is TRBJ2-5, the V gene TRBV7-2, with D unclear. The V end was cut by 0 bases, the J end by 5 bases, with 13 bases between. There are 15 residues in the CDR3. CDR1 is SGHTA and CDR2 is FQGNSA in the germline V gene. CDR3 nucleotides: TGTGCCAGCAGCTTAGCGCAAGGGTCGAGGGAGACCCAGTACTTC. Its protein is CASSLAQGSRETQYF.

In this sample, this clonotype turned up a few times. This chain connects TRBV6-2 or TRBV6-3 to TRBJ1-2; D remains ambiguous. Trimming took off 5 bases at V and 4 bases at J, with 8 bases between the two ends. Germline values: CDR1 MNHEY, CDR2 SVGEGT. The CDR3 extends over 12 amino acids. Written as DNA, the CDR3 is TGTGCCAGCAGTACAGTTCCCTATGGCTACACCTTC. Protein product: CASSTVPYGYTF.

This clonotype has only a few counts. This chain joins TRBV5-5 and TRBJ1-6; 9 positions match TRBD1. CDR1 is SGHKS and CDR2 is YYEKEE in the germline V gene (reference sequence). CDR3 length: 16 amino acids. V lost 4 bases and J lost 7; bases outside the gene matches: 9. CDR3 residues: CASSGRDRERNSPLHF. CDR3 bases: TGTGCCAGCAGCGGACGGGACAGGGAGAGGAATTCACCCCTCCACTTT.

This clonotype was seen only a few times. The chain recombines TRBV6-5 with TRBJ1-2; possibly TRBD1 for D (6 bases). Germline V lookup: CDR1 MNHEY, CDR2 SVGAGI. This CDR3 is built from 15 residues. The germline V and J ends were trimmed by 4 bases and 0 bases, with 12 bases remaining between them. CDR3 loop: CASSWVPGANYGYTF. CDR3 sequence (DNA): TGTGCCAGCAGTTGGGTGCCAGGGGCTAACTATGGCTACACCTTC.

This clonotype was picked up a small number of times. This chain connects TRBV7-3 to TRBJ2-3, with D perhaps TRBD1 (5 bases). The CDR3 is made up of 18 amino acids. Germline values: CDR1 SGHTA, CDR2 FQGTGA. V lost 2 bases to trimming and J lost 0 bases, with 18 bases between them. The CDR3 bases are TGTGCCAGCAGCTTATGGGTGAGACAGTCTCTAAGCACAGATACGCAGTATTTT. It is translated as CASSLWVRQSLSTDTQYF.

The rearrangement joins TRBV19 to TRBJ2-2; perhaps TRBD1 as D (5 bases). Germline V lookup: CDR1 LNHDA, CDR2 SQIVND (reference sequence). This CDR3 has 15 residues. The V end was cut by 6 bases, the J end by 1 base, with 12 bases between. The CDR3 loop reads CASSRFRGNTGELFF. The DNA for the CDR3 is TGTGCCAGTAGCCGCTTTAGGGGGAACACCGGGGAGCTGTTTTTT.

The chain links TRBV10-3 to TRBJ1-2, with 7 nucleotides matching TRBD1. The length of the CDR3 is 13 residues. Losses at the gene ends were 10 bases for V and 8 bases for J; bases not matched to a gene: 13. Germline CDR1 reads ENHRY; CDR2 reads SYGVKD. The CDR3, as DNA: TGTGCCACTCACAGGGGTGCAGGGTCCGGCTACACCTTC. Amino acid sequence: CATHRGAGSGYTF.

The rearrangement joins TRBV5-1 to TRBJ2-2; no reliable D call. Deletions cut 0 bases from V and 3 bases from J, with 9 bases between. There are 15 residues in the CDR3. Germline CDR1 SGHRS, CDR2 YFSETQ. The CDR3 spells CASSLVLGHTGELFF. The CDR3 coding sequence is TGCGCCAGCAGCTTGGTTCTGGGTCACACCGGGGAGCTGTTTTTT. Full variable domain (remainder filled in from reference TRBV5-1 and TRBJ2-2): KAGVTQTPRYLIKTRGQQVTLSCSPISGHRSVSWYQQTPGQGLQFLFEYFSETQRNKGNFPGRFSGRQFSNSRSEMNVSTLELGDSALYLCASSLVLGHTGELFFGEGSRLTVL.

Only a few counts were recorded for this clonotype. The chain is built from TRBV10-3 and TRBJ1-1; TRBD1 might be the D (6 bases). V gave up 8 bases and J gave up 0 bases, with 10 bases separating them. The germline V gene encodes CDR1 ENHRY and CDR2 SYGVKD. CDR3 length equals 13 residues. The DNA for the CDR3 is TGTGCCATCGGACAGACGATGAACACTGAAGCTTTCTTT. Amino acids: CAIGQTMNTEAFF.

V gene TRBV4-2 combines with J gene TRBJ1-2, with D perhaps TRBD1 (6 bases). Germline CDR1 reads LGHNA; CDR2 reads YNFKEQ. Trimming left V 1 base short and J 9 bases short, with 12 bases between. This CDR3 spans 13 amino acids. CDR3 residues: CASSQAGDQRYTF. DNA for the CDR3: TGTGCCAGCAGCCAAGCAGGGGACCAACGCTACACCTTC.

This clonotype has more than one count but fewer than ten. V usage is TRBV20-1 and J usage is TRBJ1-3; a possible D gene is TRBD1 (6 bases). This CDR3 is 13 amino acids long. Germline V lookup: CDR1 DFQATT, CDR2 SNEGSKA (reference sequence). Trimming cost V 8 bases and J 2 bases, with 13 bases left between them. CDR3 DNA sequence: TGCAGTACTTCCAAGGGGGCTGGAAACACCATATATTTT. It translates to CSTSKGAGNTIYF.

The table lists this clonotype with a few counts. DNA for the CDR3: TGTGCCAGCAGCTCATACGCGCAGGGGCAAGGCACAGATACGCAGTATTTT. Protein sequence: CASSSYAQGQGTDTQYF. J is TRBJ2-3 and V is TRBV7-9, with TRBD1 as a possible D gene (6 bases). This CDR3 spans 17 amino acids. Germline assignment: CDR1 SEHNR and CDR2 FQNEAQ (reference sequence). Trimming took 4 bases from V and 1 from J, leaving 18 bases between them.

The chain couples TRBV12-3 or TRBV12-4 to TRBJ2-3; D not resolved. The CDR3 runs to 14 residues. Trimming shortened V by 2 bases and J by 6 bases, and 12 bases separated the two germline ends. The CDR3 reads CASSLFLVSDTQYF. CDR3 sequence (DNA): TGTGCCAGCAGTTTATTTCTAGTTTCCGATACGCAGTATTTT.

This clonotype was recorded a few times. The chain combines TRBV12-3 or TRBV12-4 with TRBJ2-1, with 10 bases lining up with TRBD2. Trimming cost V 6 bases and J 7 bases; bases outside gene matches: 9. CDR3 size: 15 residues. The DNA of the CDR3 is TGTGCCAGCAGACATAGCGGGGGGTCTGGTAATGAGCAGTTCTTC. This encodes CASRHSGGSGNEQFF.

The chain carries TRBV7-9 and TRBJ2-3, with D perhaps TRBD1 (6 bases). V lost 9 bases, J lost 2 bases, and 12 bases lay in between. The CDR3 is made up of 13 amino acids. Germline V CDR1 and CDR2: SEHNR, FQNEAQ (reference sequence). The CDR3 DNA follows: TGTGCCAGTTCACAGGGTTACACAGATACGCAGTATTTT. Amino acid sequence: CASSQGYTDTQYF. The variable domain in full, with the rest retrieved from reference TRBV7-9 and TRBJ2-3, is DTGVSQNPRHKITKRGQNVTFRCDPISEHNRLYWYRQTLGQGPEFLTYFQNEAQLEKSRLLSDRFSAERPKGSFSTLEIQRTEQGDSAMYLCASSQGYTDTQYFGPGTRLTVL.

This rearrangement joins TRBV20-1 to TRBJ2-5; possibly TRBD1 for D (6 bases). Trimming removed 0 bases at V and 5 bases at J, with 13 bases between. This CDR3 is 14 amino acids long. Germline V lookup: CDR1 DFQATT, CDR2 SNEGSKA (reference sequence). The CDR3 nucleotides read TGCAGTGCTAGAGATCAACAGGGCGGTGAGACCCAGTACTTC. Translation: CSARDQQGGETQYF.

The chain is built from TRBV21-1 and TRBJ2-7; the table's D call of TRBD1 was not tested on the DNA. TRBV21-1 is designated a pseudogene. This CDR3 has 14 amino acids. The CDR3 sequence is CASSSWDNTSEQYF. For the CDR3, the DNA is TGTGCCAGCAGCAGCTGGGACAACACTTCCGAGCAGTACTTC.

This chain joins TRBV15 and TRBJ1-2; D unresolved. From germline, CDR1 is LNHNV and CDR2 YYDKDF (reference sequence). Trimming pared 0 bases from V and 1 base from J, leaving 12 bases between. The CDR3 covers 16 residues. The CDR3 reads CATSRERHGDNYGYTF. For the CDR3, the DNA is TGTGCCACCAGCAGAGAAAGGCACGGAGATAACTATGGCTACACCTTC. The whole variable domain, remainder taken from reference TRBV15 and TRBJ1-2, is DAMVIQNPRYQVTQFGKPVTLSCSQTLNHNVMYWYQQKSSQAPKLLFHYYDKDFNNEADTPDNFQSRRPNTSFCFLDIRSPGLGDTAMYLCATSRERHGDNYGYTFGSGTRLTVV.

The chain combines TRBV29-1 with TRBJ2-7; D not resolved. CDR3 length equals 12 residues. Between the trimmed V and J ends, which lost 0 bases and 6 bases, there was a span of 9 bases. CDR1 is SQVTM and CDR2 is ANQGSEA in the germline V gene. The CDR3 here is CSVEDGTAEQYV. CDR3 coding DNA: TGCAGCGTTGAAGATGGTACAGCCGAGCAGTACGTC.

The rearrangement uses TRBV29-1 and TRBJ2-7; the D gene is possibly TRBD2 (5 bases). V was cut by 4 bases and J by 0 bases, with 7 bases left in between. This CDR3 has 12 residues. Germline loops: CDR1 SQVTM, CDR2 ANQGSEA. The DNA of the CDR3 is TGCAGCGTTGCGGGGAGCTCCTACGAGCAGTACTTC. The encoded protein is CSVAGSSYEQYF.